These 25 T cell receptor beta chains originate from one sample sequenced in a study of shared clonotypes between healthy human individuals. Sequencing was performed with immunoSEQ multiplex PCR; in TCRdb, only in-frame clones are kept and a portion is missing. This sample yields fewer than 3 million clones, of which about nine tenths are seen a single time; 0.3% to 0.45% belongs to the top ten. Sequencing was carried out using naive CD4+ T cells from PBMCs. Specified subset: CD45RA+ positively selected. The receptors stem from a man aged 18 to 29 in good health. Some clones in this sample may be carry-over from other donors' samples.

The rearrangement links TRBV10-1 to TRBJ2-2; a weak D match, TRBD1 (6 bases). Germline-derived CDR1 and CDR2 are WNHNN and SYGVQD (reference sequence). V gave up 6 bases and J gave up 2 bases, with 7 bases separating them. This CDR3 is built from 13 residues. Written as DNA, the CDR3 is TGCGCCAGCAGGGACAGTAACACCGGGGAGCTGTTTTTT. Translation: CASRDSNTGELFF.

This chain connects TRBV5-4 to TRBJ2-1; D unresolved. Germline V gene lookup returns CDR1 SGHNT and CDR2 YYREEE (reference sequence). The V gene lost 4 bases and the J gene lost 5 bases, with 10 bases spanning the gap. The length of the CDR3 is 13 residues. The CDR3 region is CASSLRTDNEQFF. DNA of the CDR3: TGTGCCAGCAGCCTAAGGACGGACAATGAGCAGTTCTTC.

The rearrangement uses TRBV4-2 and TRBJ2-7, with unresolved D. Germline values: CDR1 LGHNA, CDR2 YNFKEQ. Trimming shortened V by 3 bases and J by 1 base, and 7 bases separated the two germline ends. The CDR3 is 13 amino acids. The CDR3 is CASSQGYSYEQYF. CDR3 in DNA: TGTGCCAGCAGCCAGGGGTATTCCTACGAGCAGTACTTC.

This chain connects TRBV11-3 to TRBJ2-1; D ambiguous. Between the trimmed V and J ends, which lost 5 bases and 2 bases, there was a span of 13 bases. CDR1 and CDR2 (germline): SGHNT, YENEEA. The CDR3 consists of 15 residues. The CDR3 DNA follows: TGTGCCAGCAGCCCAACCTCCGGACCCTACAATGAGCAGTTCTTC. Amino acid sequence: CASSPTSGPYNEQFF.

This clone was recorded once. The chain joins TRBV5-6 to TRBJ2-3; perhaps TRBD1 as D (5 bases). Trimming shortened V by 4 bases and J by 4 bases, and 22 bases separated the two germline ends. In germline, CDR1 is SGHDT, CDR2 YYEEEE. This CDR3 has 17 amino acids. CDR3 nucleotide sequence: TGTGCCAGCAGCAGCATTGTGGACATCACCAAACCAGATACGCAGTATTTT. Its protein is CASSSIVDITKPDTQYF.

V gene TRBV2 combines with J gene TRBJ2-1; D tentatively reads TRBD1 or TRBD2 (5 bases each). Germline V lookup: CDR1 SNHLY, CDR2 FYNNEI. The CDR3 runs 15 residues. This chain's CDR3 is CADKPGTISYNEQFF. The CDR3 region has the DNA TGTGCTGATAAACCCGGGACCATCTCCTACAATGAGCAGTTCTTC.

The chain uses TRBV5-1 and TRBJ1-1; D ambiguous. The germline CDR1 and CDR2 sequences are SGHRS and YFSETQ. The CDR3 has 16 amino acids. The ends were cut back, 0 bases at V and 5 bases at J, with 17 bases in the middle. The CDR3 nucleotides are TGCGCCAGCAGCTTGGGTGGGGAGGCCCGCCGGACTGAAGCTTTCTTT. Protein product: CASSLGGEARRTEAFF.

CDR3 in amino acids: CASSSGGTSMNIQYF. In nucleotides, the CDR3 is TGTGCCAGCAGCTCCGGGGGGACTAGTATGAACATTCAGTACTTC. The rearrangement uses TRBV6-5 and TRBJ2-4; 8 positions agree with TRBD2. Looked up from germline, CDR1 is MNHEY and CDR2 is SVGAGI. The CDR3 runs to 15 residues. With V trimmed by 6 bases and J by 7 bases, 11 bases remained unmatched.

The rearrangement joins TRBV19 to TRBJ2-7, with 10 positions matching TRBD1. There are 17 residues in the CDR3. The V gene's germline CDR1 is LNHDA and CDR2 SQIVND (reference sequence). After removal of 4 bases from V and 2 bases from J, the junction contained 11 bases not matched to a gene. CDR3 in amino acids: CASSTLTGGNPPYEQYF. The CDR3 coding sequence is TGTGCCAGTAGTACCTTGACAGGGGGCAATCCCCCCTACGAGCAGTACTTC. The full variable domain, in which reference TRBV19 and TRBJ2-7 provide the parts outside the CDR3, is DGGITQSPKYLFRKEGQNVTLSCEQNLNHDAMYWYRQDPGQGLRLIYYSQIVNDFQKGDIAEGYSVSREKKESFPLTVTSAQKNPTAFYLCASSTLTGGNPPYEQYFGPGTRLTVT.

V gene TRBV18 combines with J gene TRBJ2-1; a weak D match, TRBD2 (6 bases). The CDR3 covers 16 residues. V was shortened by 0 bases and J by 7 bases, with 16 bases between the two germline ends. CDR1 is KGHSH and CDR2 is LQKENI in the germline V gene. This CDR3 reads CASSPPSLGSLNEQFF. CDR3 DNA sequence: TGTGCCAGCTCACCACCTTCCCTCGGGAGTTTGAATGAGCAGTTCTTC.

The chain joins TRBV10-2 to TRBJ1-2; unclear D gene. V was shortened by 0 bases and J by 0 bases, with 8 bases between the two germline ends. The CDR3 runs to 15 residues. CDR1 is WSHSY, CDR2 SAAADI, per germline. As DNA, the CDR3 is TGCGCCAGCAGTGAGTCAAGGGTAGCTAACTATGGCTACACCTTC. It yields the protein CASSESRVANYGYTF.

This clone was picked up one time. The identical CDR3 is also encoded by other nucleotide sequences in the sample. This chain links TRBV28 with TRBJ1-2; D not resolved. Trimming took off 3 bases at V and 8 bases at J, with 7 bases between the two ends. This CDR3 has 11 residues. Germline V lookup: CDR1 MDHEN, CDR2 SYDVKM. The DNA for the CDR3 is TGTGCCAGCAGTTTTTTGGGAGGCTACACCTTC. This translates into CASSFLGGYTF.

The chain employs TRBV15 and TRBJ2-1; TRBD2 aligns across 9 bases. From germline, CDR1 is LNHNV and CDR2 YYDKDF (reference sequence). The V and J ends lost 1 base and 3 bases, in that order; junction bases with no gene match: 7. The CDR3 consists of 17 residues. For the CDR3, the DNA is TGTGCCACCAGCAGAGCCCTGGCGGGAGGGTTCTACAATGAGCAGTTCTTC. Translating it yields CATSRALAGGFYNEQFF.

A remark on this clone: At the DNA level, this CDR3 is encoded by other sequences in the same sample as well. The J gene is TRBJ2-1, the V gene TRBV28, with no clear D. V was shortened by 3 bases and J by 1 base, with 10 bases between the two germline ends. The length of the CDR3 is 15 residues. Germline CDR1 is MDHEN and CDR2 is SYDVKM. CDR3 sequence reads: CASSLGGSSYNEQFF. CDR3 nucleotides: TGTGCCAGCAGTTTGGGCGGTTCGTCCTACAATGAGCAGTTCTTC.

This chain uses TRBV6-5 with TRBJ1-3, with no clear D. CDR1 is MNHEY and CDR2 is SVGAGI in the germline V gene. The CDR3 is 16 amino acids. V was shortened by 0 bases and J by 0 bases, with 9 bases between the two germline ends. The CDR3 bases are TGTGCCAGCAGTTACTCGCCAGTTTACTCTGGAAACACCATATATTTT. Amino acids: CASSYSPVYSGNTIYF.

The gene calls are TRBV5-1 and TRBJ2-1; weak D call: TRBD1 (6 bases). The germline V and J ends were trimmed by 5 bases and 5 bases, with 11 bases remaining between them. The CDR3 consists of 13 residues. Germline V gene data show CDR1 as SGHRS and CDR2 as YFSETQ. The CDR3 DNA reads TGCGCCAGCAGTCATGGACAGAACAATGAGCAGTTCTTC. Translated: CASSHGQNNEQFF.

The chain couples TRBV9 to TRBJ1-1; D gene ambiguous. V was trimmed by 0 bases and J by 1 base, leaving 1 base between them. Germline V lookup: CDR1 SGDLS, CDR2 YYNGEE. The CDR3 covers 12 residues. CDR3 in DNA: TGTGCCAGCAGCGTAGAGAACACTGAAGCTTTCTTT. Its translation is CASSVENTEAFF.

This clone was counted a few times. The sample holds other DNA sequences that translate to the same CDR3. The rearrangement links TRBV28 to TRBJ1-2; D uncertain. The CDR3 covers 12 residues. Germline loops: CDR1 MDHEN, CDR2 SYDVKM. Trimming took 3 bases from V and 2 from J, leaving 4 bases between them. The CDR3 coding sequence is TGTGCCAGCAGTTTGGGAAACTATGGCTACACCTTC. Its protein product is CASSLGNYGYTF.

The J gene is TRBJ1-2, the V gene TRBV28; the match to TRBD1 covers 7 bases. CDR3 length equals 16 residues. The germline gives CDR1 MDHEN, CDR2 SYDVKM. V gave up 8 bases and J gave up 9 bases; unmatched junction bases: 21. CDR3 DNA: TGTGCCAGCCGCCCCGGTGGTGGCAGGGGGGAGTCAAGCTACACCTTC. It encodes CASRPGGGRGESSYTF.

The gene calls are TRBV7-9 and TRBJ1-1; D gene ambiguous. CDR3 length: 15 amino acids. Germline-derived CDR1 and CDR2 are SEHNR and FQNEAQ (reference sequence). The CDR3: CVTRARTFGNTEAFF. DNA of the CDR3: TGTGTCACAAGGGCCCGGACCTTCGGGAACACTGAAGCTTTCTTT.

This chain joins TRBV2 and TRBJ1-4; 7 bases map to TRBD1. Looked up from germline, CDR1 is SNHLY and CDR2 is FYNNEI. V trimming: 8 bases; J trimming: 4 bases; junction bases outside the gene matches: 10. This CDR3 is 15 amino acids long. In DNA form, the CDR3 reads TGTGCCAGCTTCGGGGAGGGGACAGTTAATGAAAAACTGTTTTTT. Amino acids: CASFGEGTVNEKLFF. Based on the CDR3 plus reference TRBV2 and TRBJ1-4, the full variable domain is EPEVTQTPSHQVTQMGQEVILRCVPISNHLYFYWYRQILGQKVEFLVSFYNNEISEKSEIFDDQFSVERPDGSNFTLKIRSTKLEDSAMYFCASFGEGTVNEKLFFGSGTQLSVL.

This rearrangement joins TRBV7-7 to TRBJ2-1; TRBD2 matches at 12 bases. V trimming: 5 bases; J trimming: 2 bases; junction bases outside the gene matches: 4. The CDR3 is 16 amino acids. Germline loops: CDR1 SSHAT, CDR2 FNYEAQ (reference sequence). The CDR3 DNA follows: TGTGCCAGCAGCCTGGGACTAGCGGGTGCCTACAATGAGCAGTTCTTC. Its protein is CASSLGLAGAYNEQFF.

This CDR3 reads CASSKGTGGAGTQYF. CDR3 nucleotides: TGTGCCAGCAGCAAAGGGACAGGGGGCGCGGGGACCCAGTACTTC. The V and J genes are TRBV7-9 and TRBJ2-5; 12 bases line up with TRBD1. With V trimmed by 5 bases and J by 7 bases, 8 bases remained unmatched. Germline CDR1 and CDR2: SEHNR and FQNEAQ (reference sequence). The CDR3 totals 15 residues.

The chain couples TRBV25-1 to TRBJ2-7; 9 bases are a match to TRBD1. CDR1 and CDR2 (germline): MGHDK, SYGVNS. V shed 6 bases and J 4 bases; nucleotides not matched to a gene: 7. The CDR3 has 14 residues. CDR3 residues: CASSPGTGTYEQYF. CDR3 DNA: TGTGCCAGCAGCCCCGGGACAGGGACATACGAGCAGTACTTC.

The CDR3, as DNA: TGCGCCAGCAGCTTGGCGGTAGGAACGAACACTGAAGCTTTCTTT. It is translated as CASSLAVGTNTEAFF. The rearrangement links TRBV5-1 to TRBJ1-1, with no clear D. Germline lookup yields CDR1 SGHRS and CDR2 YFSETQ. The CDR3 contains 15 residues. V was pared by 0 bases and J by 1 base, with 10 bases between.